The 26 T cell receptor beta chains below were found in one sample sequenced in a study of identical twins. A single record per CDR3 protein comes from TCRdb applying MiXCR to the 5' RACE reads. In the table there are about 700,000 distinct CDR3 sequences, roughly 8% of which are singletons. The sample was also linked to a second study, of yellow fever vaccine responses in identical twins.

The sequenced sample was PBMCs. The receptor set was obtained from a woman in her late teens or twenties in good health.

The V and J genes are TRBV6-2 or TRBV6-3 and TRBJ2-7; possibly TRBD1 or TRBD2 for D (6 bases each). CDR3 length: 15 residues. The germline CDR1 and CDR2 sequences are MNHEY and SVGEGT. Between the trimmed V and J ends, which lost 5 bases and 3 bases, there was a span of 17 bases. The CDR3 loop reads CASSVPRLGGYEQYF. CDR3 DNA sequence: TGTGCCAGCAGTGTCCCTCGACTAGGGGGCTACGAGCAGTACTTC.

This clonotype was counted a few times. The chain couples TRBV5-6 to TRBJ2-5; D unclear. The CDR3 spans 14 residues. Trimming removed 0 bases at V and 3 bases at J, with 9 bases between. Germline V gives CDR1 SGHDT, CDR2 YYEEEE. The CDR3 DNA is TGTGCCAGCAGCTTGGATGGCAGAGAAGAGACCCAGTACTTC. Translated: CASSLDGREETQYF. Looking up the rest from reference TRBV5-6 and TRBJ2-5 gives the full variable domain: DAGVTQSPTHLIKTRGQQVTLRCSPKSGHDTVSWYQQALGQGPQFIFQYYEEEERQRGNFPDRFSGHQFPNYSSELNVNALLLGDSALYLCASSLDGREETQYFGPGTRLLVL.

This clonotype was detected ten times or more. V and J are TRBV29-1 and TRBJ2-1, with 7 positions matching TRBD2. The CDR3 length is 16 residues. J gave up 3 bases and V 0 bases, and 8 bases lay outside the gene matches. Germline values: CDR1 SQVTM, CDR2 ANQGSEA. The CDR3 DNA follows: TGCAGCGTTGAAGATCGAACACCGGGGGGCTACAATGAGCAGTTCTTC. The encoded protein is CSVEDRTPGGYNEQFF.

V usage is TRBV7-2 and J usage is TRBJ2-7, with D uncertain. Trimming removed 3 bases at V and 2 bases at J, with 11 bases between. The CDR3 extends over 14 amino acids. From germline, CDR1 is SGHTA and CDR2 FQGNSA. The CDR3 nucleotides read TGTGCCAGCAGCTTCGCCTCCGAGACCTACGAGCAGTACTTC. This encodes CASSFASETYEQYF.

This clonotype appeared many times. The V and J genes are TRBV5-1 and TRBJ2-1, with TRBD2 matching over 9 bases. V gave up 6 bases and J gave up 7 bases; unmatched junction bases: 11. In germline, CDR1 is SGHRS, CDR2 YFSETQ. The CDR3 sequence is 15 residues long. The CDR3 region has the DNA TGCGCCAGCAAGCTAGCGGGGACTAATGGGAATGAGCAGTTCTTC. Its translation is CASKLAGTNGNEQFF.

The genes are TRBV27 and TRBJ2-7, with 8 bases lining up with TRBD2. The J segment lost 5 bases and the V segment lost 6 bases, leaving 3 bases of the junction unmatched. The CDR3 covers 12 residues. Germline CDR1 MNHEY, CDR2 SMNVEV (reference sequence). As DNA, the CDR3 is TGTGCCAGCAGAGGACTAGCTGACGAGCAGTACTTC. This codes for CASRGLADEQYF.

This clonotype has at least ten counts. The chain recombines TRBV11-2 with TRBJ2-3; D is possibly TRBD2 (5 bases). The CDR3 contains 19 residues. Trimming removed 7 bases from V and 6 bases from J, with 32 bases in between. Germline V lookup: CDR1 SGHAT, CDR2 FQNNGV. CDR3 nucleotide sequence: TGTGCCAGCATCCCCCCGGAGATCGGACTTAACCCCGGAGAGGATACGCAGTATTTT. It specifies CASIPPEIGLNPGEDTQYF.

The chain recombines TRBV24-1 with TRBJ1-5; unclear D gene. Germline CDR1 reads KGHDR; CDR2 reads SFDVKD. V shed 5 bases and J shed 3 bases, with 4 bases lying between them. The CDR3 runs to 12 residues. CDR3 loop: CATSADNQPQHF. The DNA for the CDR3 is TGTGCCACCAGTGCGGACAATCAGCCCCAGCATTTT.

V is TRBV7-9 and J is TRBJ1-2, with TRBD1 matching 8 bases. From germline, CDR1 is SEHNR and CDR2 FQNEAQ (reference sequence). There are 15 residues in the CDR3. V shed 6 bases and J 8 bases; nucleotides not matched to a gene: 14. As DNA, the CDR3 is TGTGCCAGCAGTTTGGGCGATTACAGGGGGAGAGGCTACACCTTC. It specifies CASSLGDYRGRGYTF.

The V and J genes are TRBV7-3 and TRBJ1-2; TRBD1 agrees at 7 bases. Germline values: CDR1 SGHTA, CDR2 FQGTGA. The CDR3 sequence is 12 residues long. Trimming at V came to 5 bases and at J to 9 bases, leaving 6 bases not matched to a gene. The CDR3 reads CASSPDRASYTF. In DNA form, the CDR3 reads TGTGCCAGCAGCCCCGACAGGGCTAGCTACACCTTC.

In this sample, this clonotype turned up many times. This chain uses TRBV9 with TRBJ2-7; D is unclear. CDR1 is SGDLS and CDR2 is YYNGEE in the germline V gene. CDR3 length equals 16 residues. Deletions cut 0 bases from V and 4 bases from J, with 17 bases between. The CDR3 nucleotides are TGTGCCAGCAGCGTAGCTATTGTCGAGAATGGTTACGAGCAGTACTTC. Its protein product is CASSVAIVENGYEQYF.

This clonotype was observed at least ten times. The chain uses TRBV29-1 and TRBJ2-7; TRBD1 matches at 9 bases. CDR1 is SQVTM and CDR2 is ANQGSEA in the germline V gene. The trim removed 3 bases at V and 2 bases at J, leaving 11 bases unmatched. The CDR3 covers 16 residues. Here the CDR3 reads CSVEGQGDKGTYEQYF. The CDR3 coding sequence is TGCAGCGTTGAGGGACAGGGTGATAAGGGGACCTACGAGCAGTACTTC.

The rearrangement joins TRBV6-5 to TRBJ2-7, with D perhaps TRBD2 (6 bases). V lost 4 bases and J 5 bases, leaving 15 bases between the germline ends. CDR1 is MNHEY, CDR2 SVGAGI, per germline. The CDR3 covers 14 residues. The CDR3 bases are TGTGCCAGCAGTTCCAAGGGACTTTCCAACGAGCAGTACTTC. Amino acids: CASSSKGLSNEQYF.

This clonotype was found many times. This chain uses TRBV29-1 with TRBJ2-3, with 7 bases fitting TRBD2. Looked up from germline, CDR1 is SQVTM and CDR2 is ANQGSEA. The CDR3 length is 15 residues. J was trimmed by 4 bases and V by 2 bases; bases with no gene match: 9. The DNA for the CDR3 is TGCAGCGTTGAACGTGGGAGGGCCTTTGCAGATACGCAGTATTTT. Translated: CSVERGRAFADTQYF.

The V gene is TRBV7-9, the J gene TRBJ2-5, with D possibly TRBD1 on 5 matching bases. Germline V gene lookup returns CDR1 SEHNR and CDR2 FQNEAQ (reference sequence). The CDR3 runs 15 residues. Trimming left V 3 bases short and J 3 bases short, with 14 bases between. CDR3 bases: TGTGCCAGCAGCTTTACGCTAGGGGTCGAAGAGACCCAGTACTTC. It translates to CASSFTLGVEETQYF. The whole variable domain, remainder taken from reference TRBV7-9 and TRBJ2-5, is DTGVSQNPRHKITKRGQNVTFRCDPISEHNRLYWYRQTLGQGPEFLTYFQNEAQLEKSRLLSDRFSAERPKGSFSTLEIQRTEQGDSAMYLCASSFTLGVEETQYFGPGTRLLVL.

This clonotype showed up just a few times. The chain recombines TRBV3-1 with TRBJ2-1, with D unresolved. The CDR3 consists of 12 residues. The V gene lost 5 bases and the J gene lost 5 bases, with 7 bases spanning the gap. Germline V gives CDR1 LGHDT, CDR2 YNNKEL (reference sequence). The CDR3: CASSARHNEQFF. CDR3 bases: TGTGCCAGCAGCGCCCGGCACAATGAGCAGTTCTTC.

This clonotype was counted only a few times. V usage is TRBV5-1 and J usage is TRBJ2-2; 9 bases match TRBD1. Germline-derived CDR1 and CDR2 are SGHRS and YFSETQ. CDR3 length equals 18 residues. V was pared by 1 base and J by 2 bases, with 9 bases of the junction left unmatched. The CDR3 loop reads CASSLSDRGLSNTGELFF. Here the CDR3 DNA reads TGCGCCAGCAGCTTGTCGGACAGGGGTCTCTCTAACACCGGGGAGCTGTTTTTT.

The table lists this clonotype with a few counts. The chain links TRBV3-1 to TRBJ2-5; 9 bases agree with TRBD1. This CDR3 contains 15 residues. V gave up 4 bases and J gave up 2 bases; unmatched junction bases: 5. CDR1 is LGHDT and CDR2 is YNNKEL in the germline V gene (reference sequence). The DNA for the CDR3 is TGTGCCAGCAGCCCCGGAGGACAGGGGCAAGAGACCCAGTACTTC. This encodes CASSPGGQGQETQYF.

This clonotype has a handful of counts. The chain couples TRBV25-1 to TRBJ2-7, with TRBD1 matching over 12 bases. The CDR3 runs to 15 residues. CDR1 is MGHDK, CDR2 SYGVNS, per germline. V shed 6 bases, J shed 5 bases, and the junction held 8 bases outside the gene matches. DNA of the CDR3: TGTGCCAGCAGCTCATCCGGGACAGGGGGCGACGAGCAGTACTTC. Its translation: CASSSSGTGGDEQYF.

At least ten counts were recorded for this clonotype. The J gene is TRBJ2-1, the V gene TRBV6-2 or TRBV6-3, with D tentatively TRBD1 (5 bases). V was pared by 6 bases and J by 2 bases, with 14 bases between. Germline V gives CDR1 MNHEY, CDR2 SVGEGT. CDR3 length: 15 amino acids. The CDR3 loop is CASSHPRQTYNEQFF. CDR3 coding DNA: TGTGCCAGCAGCCACCCCCGACAGACCTACAATGAGCAGTTCTTC.

The chain couples TRBV6-1 to TRBJ1-5; tentative D call: TRBD1 (5 bases). The CDR3 spans 14 residues. Trimming pared 1 base from V and 7 bases from J, leaving 11 bases between. The germline gives CDR1 MNHNS, CDR2 SASEGT. CDR3 nucleotides: TGTGCCAGCAGTGAAGGTGGGGGTTTCCAGCCCCAGCATTTT. It codes for CASSEGGGFQPQHF.

The rearrangement uses TRBV28 and TRBJ2-2; 10 bases match TRBD1. Germline V CDR1 and CDR2: MDHEN, SYDVKM. V lost 8 bases to trimming and J lost 4 bases; unmatched junction nucleotides: 4. CDR3 size: 14 residues. CDR3 sequence: CASHRQGATGELFF. For the CDR3, the DNA is TGTGCCAGCCACAGACAGGGGGCCACCGGGGAGCTGTTTTTT.

This clonotype was found a few times. This chain uses TRBV21-1 with TRBJ2-3; no check of the table's D call, TRBD2, against the DNA was made. TRBV21-1 is designated a pseudogene. The CDR3 covers 14 residues. This CDR3 reads CASSKGLAENTQYF. Written as DNA, the CDR3 is TGTGCCAGCAGCAAAGGGCTAGCGGAAAATACGCAGTATTTT.

The DNA for the CDR3 is TGCGCCAGCAGCCCAATCCGCGGGGGCGAGGACGAGCAGTACTTC. Residues: CASSPIRGGEDEQYF. The chain carries TRBV5-1 and TRBJ2-7; D might be TRBD2 (7 bases). This CDR3 contains 15 residues. V lost 4 bases, J lost 5 bases, and 19 bases lay in between. Germline V gene data show CDR1 as SGHRS and CDR2 as YFSETQ.

This clonotype was seen many times. This chain links TRBV3-1 with TRBJ2-7; D not certain. Looked up from germline, CDR1 is LGHDT and CDR2 is YNNKEL (reference sequence). With 1 base removed from V and 7 bases from J, the gap between germline ends came to 11 bases. The length of the CDR3 is 13 residues. The DNA for the CDR3 is TGTGCCAGCAGCCAAGGGTTTGTTAAAGAGCAGTACTTC. As protein: CASSQGFVKEQYF.

The chain employs TRBV18 and TRBJ2-5; TRBD1 aligns across 9 bases. The CDR3 is 15 residues long. J was trimmed by 5 bases and V by 3 bases; bases with no gene match: 7. The germline V gene encodes CDR1 KGHSH and CDR2 LQKENI. The CDR3 loop is CASSPPGQGEETQYF. The CDR3 DNA sequence: TGTGCCAGCTCACCTCCGGGACAGGGTGAGGAGACCCAGTACTTC.